This T cell receptor (beta chain) came from a study of response to subunit inactivated influenza vaccine. Study-wide results and limits: Each seasonal influenza vaccination recruits few new T cells, the authors suggested.

Trimming shortened V by 2 bases and J by 4 bases, and 12 bases separated the two germline ends. This CDR3 spans 15 amino acids. This clonotype was recorded a few times. As yet, its antigen is unknown. Via MiXCR, TCRdb re-called the RT-PCR reads, giving one row per CDR3 protein. The data contain about 190,000 distinct CDR3 sequences, approximately 15% of them singletons. Sequencing used CD8+ T cells sorted from PBMCs, obtained 5 days after vaccination. The origin of this receptor is a man aged 45-60 years who received an inactivated influenza vaccine. The rearrangement uses TRBV12-3 or TRBV12-4 and TRBJ2-1; D may be TRBD2 (6 bases). The CDR3 sequence: CASSLQAGRYNEQFF. Here the CDR3 DNA reads TGTGCCAGCAGTTTACAAGCGGGCAGATACAATGAGCAGTTCTTC.